What follows is one T cell receptor beta chain and its context. Its target is unknown. In germline, CDR1 is SGHDT, CDR2 YYEEEE. Trimming stripped 2 bases from V and 2 bases from J, with 10 bases between. This CDR3 comprises 14 residues. These data belong to a study of lymphopenia after photon versus proton radiotherapy. Study-wide findings and caveats: In patients who died, overall survival fell as post-nadir TCR diversity dropped more. Relative stability marked proton patients; photon patients lost diversity and naive cells. After lymphocyte nadir, photon-treated repertoires showed oligoclonal expansion, especially CD8+ Temra. Survival link was tested only in deceased patients; proton benefit remains a possibility.

The assay was immunoSEQ multiplex PCR, and TCRdb's table has in-frame clones only and misses some. This sample has 55,000 to 70,000 clones, with approximately 91% found just once. The source of this sequence is a woman between 65 and 79 years old with pancreatic cancer. The sample consisted of peripheral blood, taken from a patient treated with photon-based radiotherapy. The V call is TRBV5-6, the J call TRBJ1-2; D remains unclear. CDR3 sequence (DNA): TGTGCCAGCAGCTTAAAAGGACTCAACTATGGCTACACCTTC. Encoded protein: CASSLKGLNYGYTF.